These 18 T cell receptor beta chains came from one sample sequenced in a study of cytomegalovirus exposure and HLA in healthy donors. Both 60 Vbeta primers and 13 Jbeta primers went into the PCR. Using immunoSEQ multiplex PCR, the repertoire was profiled, and TCRdb retains in-frame clones only, with some absent. This repertoire shows about 170,000 clones, 65% to 85% found once; its top ten account for roughly 2.3%. Input material: PBMCs. The receptors shown here come from a male donor in good health and CMV-seronegative.

Concerning this clone: The same CDR3 arises from other DNA sequences in this sample as well. This chain links TRBV7-3 with TRBJ2-5; 8 bases align to TRBD2. Germline assignment: CDR1 SGHTA and CDR2 FQGTGA. This CDR3 spans 15 amino acids. J was trimmed by 5 bases and V by 1 base; bases with no gene match: 6. The CDR3 coding sequence is TGTGCCAGCAGCTTAATCGGGACGGGAGGGGAGACCCAGTACTTC. Encoded protein: CASSLIGTGGETQYF.

This clone has more than one count but fewer than ten. The chain couples TRBV6-1 to TRBJ1-6; D not resolved. V was clipped by 2 bases and J by 7 bases, with 15 bases between them. CDR3 length equals 16 residues. Germline loops: CDR1 MNHNS, CDR2 SASEGT. CDR3 sequence reads: CASSESAAAGNSPLHF. The CDR3 DNA follows: TGTGCCAGCAGTGAATCAGCCGCCGCGGGGAATTCACCCCTCCACTTT.

This chain connects TRBV15 to TRBJ1-1, with TRBD1 matching 11 bases. The V gene end was trimmed by 5 bases and the J gene end by 6 bases; junction bases not matched to a gene: 2. This CDR3 comprises 13 residues. Germline-derived CDR1 and CDR2 are LNHNV and YYDKDF (reference sequence). CDR3 coding DNA: TGTGCCACCAGCTGGGACAGGGGGGCTGAAGCTTTCTTT. Protein product: CATSWDRGAEAFF.

The V and J genes are TRBV6-1 and TRBJ1-5; no clear D gene. The CDR3 is 13 amino acids. The V end was cut by 1 base, the J end by 7 bases, with 8 bases between. Germline assignment: CDR1 MNHNS and CDR2 SASEGT. CDR3: CASSEGVSQPQHF. CDR3 DNA: TGTGCCAGCAGTGAAGGAGTAAGCCAGCCCCAGCATTTT.

This clone was seen more than once but under ten times. Here the CDR3 DNA reads TGTGCCAGCAGCGGGGGGACAGGGACTGGCGAGCAGTACTTC. This gives the protein CASSGGTGTGEQYF. This chain connects TRBV5-6 to TRBJ2-7; the match to TRBD1 covers 9 bases. Germline CDR1 is SGHDT and CDR2 is YYEEEE. V lost 4 bases and J lost 6; bases outside the gene matches: 8. This CDR3 has 14 residues.

The sample holds one count of this clone. V gene TRBV7-3 combines with J gene TRBJ2-7; TRBD1 matches 7 bases. Germline CDR1 and CDR2: SGHTA and FQGTGA. This CDR3 is built from 14 residues. V gave up 5 bases and J gave up 4 bases; unmatched junction bases: 8. The CDR3, as DNA: TGTGCCAGCAGCCCAGGGGGTTGGGAATACGAGCAGTACTTC. This encodes CASSPGGWEYEQYF.

This chain links TRBV6-1 with TRBJ2-1; 11 nucleotides agree with TRBD1. Losses at the gene ends were 6 bases for V and 7 bases for J; bases not matched to a gene: 8. Germline-derived CDR1 and CDR2 are MNHNS and SASEGT. The CDR3 has 15 amino acids. As DNA, the CDR3 is TGTGCCAGCAGGGAGGACAGGGGGCGAAGGAATGAGCAGTTCTTC. Its protein product is CASREDRGRRNEQFF.

By sample fraction, this clone is medium-sized. The chain employs TRBV7-9 and TRBJ2-1, with 7 bases aligning to TRBD2. CDR1 is SEHNR and CDR2 is FQNEAQ in the germline V gene (reference sequence). The CDR3 is 17 amino acids. Germline trimming cut 1 base from V and 0 bases from J; bases unmatched to any gene: 6. The CDR3 bases are TGTGCCAGCAGCTTAGGCGTAGCGGGCGCCTCCTACAATGAGCAGTTCTTC. Amino acids: CASSLGVAGASYNEQFF.

This chain joins TRBV28 and TRBJ1-2; 7 positions agree with TRBD1. The germline CDR1 and CDR2 sequences are MDHEN and SYDVKM. Germline trimming cut 6 bases from V and 4 bases from J; bases unmatched to any gene: 5. CDR3 length: 13 amino acids. In DNA, the CDR3 is TGTGCCAGCAGAAGACAGGGCGGCTATGGCTACACCTTC. Protein: CASRRQGGYGYTF.

The rearrangement uses TRBV28 and TRBJ2-7; 9 nucleotides match TRBD1. CDR1 and CDR2 from the germline V gene are MDHEN and SYDVKM. The CDR3 has 14 residues. J was trimmed by 3 bases and V by 6 bases; bases with no gene match: 6. Here the CDR3 reads CASRIWTGDYEQYF. CDR3 DNA: TGTGCCAGCAGGATATGGACAGGGGACTACGAGCAGTACTTC.

The V call is TRBV4-2, the J call TRBJ2-6; a possible D gene is TRBD2 (6 bases). Trimming took 0 bases from V and 0 from J, leaving 9 bases between them. The CDR3 covers 17 residues. Germline CDR1 reads LGHNA; CDR2 reads YNFKEQ. The CDR3, as DNA: TGTGCCAGCAGCCAAGACGGGGGTACCTCTGGGGCCAACGTCCTGACTTTC. Its translation is CASSQDGGTSGANVLTF.

The chain combines TRBV10-1 with TRBJ2-7; D might be TRBD1 (5 bases). The ends were cut back, 7 bases at V and 2 bases at J, with 12 bases in the middle. The CDR3 contains 13 residues. Germline V gene sequence: CDR1 WNHNN, CDR2 SYGVQD (reference sequence). CDR3 coding DNA: TGCGCCAGCACGGGCAGGGAAACCTACGAGCAGTACTTC. This translates into CASTGRETYEQYF.

The CDR3 here is CASSRGGYMETQYF. The CDR3 nucleotides read TGTGCCAGCAGCCGCGGGGGCTACATGGAGACCCAGTACTTC. The J gene is TRBJ2-5, the V gene TRBV6-5; D might be TRBD2 (7 bases). The CDR3 totals 14 residues. The germline V and J ends were trimmed by 6 bases and 5 bases, with 16 bases remaining between them. Germline assignment: CDR1 MNHEY and CDR2 SVGAGI.

This chain links TRBV4-3 with TRBJ2-5, with 13 bases matching TRBD2. The CDR3 length is 20 residues. V trimming: 4 bases; J trimming: 3 bases; junction bases outside the gene matches: 17. Germline V gives CDR1 LGHNA, CDR2 YSLEER. Here the CDR3 DNA reads TGCGCCAGCAGCCGACGACTAGCGGGGGGATCAACTCGGGAGAAAGAGACCCAGTACTTC. It yields the protein CASSRRLAGGSTREKETQYF.

The rearrangement joins TRBV7-2 to TRBJ1-2; 10 positions agree with TRBD1. The CDR3 has 15 residues. V was clipped by 0 bases and J by 7 bases; unmatched bases: 5. Germline CDR1 reads SGHTA; CDR2 reads FQGNSA. The CDR3 DNA sequence: TGTGCCAGCAGCTTAGCCCCGACAGGGGGCGGTGGCTACACCTTC. It yields the protein CASSLAPTGGGGYTF. Filled out from reference TRBV7-2 and TRBJ1-2, the complete variable domain reads GAGVSQSPSNKVTEKGKDVELRCDPISGHTALYWYRQSLGQGLEFLIYFQGNSAPDKSGLPSDRFSAERTGGSVSTLTIQRTQQEDSAVYLCASSLAPTGGGGYTFGSGTRLTVV.

The CDR3 here is CASSLHGQGTNEQYF. The DNA of the CDR3 is TGTGCCAGCAGTCTGCACGGACAGGGTACCAACGAGCAGTACTTC. This chain links TRBV6-1 with TRBJ2-7, with 8 bases aligning to TRBD1. Germline CDR1 is MNHNS and CDR2 is SASEGT. This CDR3 has 15 residues. V gave up 5 bases and J gave up 5 bases; unmatched junction bases: 11.

This clone was counted a single time. Here the CDR3 DNA reads TGTGCCAGCAGCTTGCCGGGACAGCCTTCCGGGGAGCTGTTTTTT. Translated, it gives CASSLPGQPSGELFF. This chain uses TRBV5-4 with TRBJ2-2; 7 bases match TRBD1. This CDR3 is built from 15 residues. Germline lookup yields CDR1 SGHNT and CDR2 YYREEE (reference sequence). V was clipped by 1 base and J by 6 bases; unmatched bases: 6.

The chain couples TRBV28 to TRBJ2-1; possibly TRBD2 for D (7 bases). Germline V gene sequence: CDR1 MDHEN, CDR2 SYDVKM. The CDR3 loop spans 17 amino acids. Trimming took 5 bases from V and 5 from J, leaving 22 bases between them. The chain's CDR3 is CASSQFKGGRGHNEQFF. CDR3 coding DNA: TGTGCCAGCAGTCAATTTAAGGGGGGGCGTGGTCACAATGAGCAGTTCTTC.